This T cell receptor beta chain derives from a study of blood T cell repertoires in COVID-19. Across the whole study: Samples taken during acute and convalescent COVID-19 were collected in the United States, Italy and Spain. PBMCs, B-cell-depleted T cells, or T cells provided the cDNA or gDNA that made up the material.

This clone has a single count. At one of its ends the junction is not consistent with the germline gene, which may arise from a read error. The CDR3 runs to 16 residues. Germline assignment: CDR1 MNHNS and CDR2 SASEGT. How the authors handled the data: Estimation of nucleated cell counts was performed using reference gene primer amplification. The table came from immunoSEQ multiplex PCR; TCRdb's copy has only in-frame clones and leaves some out. That table is the source of V, J and clone size, and D and trimming were worked out from the DNA. The sample contains approximately 72,000 clones, roughly 91% of which appear only once.

The sequence was collected from a man aged 55 to 70 with acute or convalescent COVID-19. The sequencing sample was made of peripheral blood. This rearrangement joins TRBV6-1 to TRBJ1-1; D gene unclear. This CDR3 is CASREDPKRVNTEAFF. CDR3 DNA: TGTGCCAGCAGGGAAGACCCCAAGCGGGTGAACACTGAAGCTTTCTTT.